This TCR beta chain is from a study of beta chain features in type 1 diabetes. As for the study in general: Healthy donors and patients showed comparable age, gender and cell yields.

With respect to this clone: No antigen is known for it.

General observations from the study: Compared to healthy donors, patients appeared to have naive, central memory and Treg TCRB repertoires that were more alike.

Germline V gene sequence: CDR1 ENHRY, CDR2 SYGVKD. Trimming removed 3 bases at V and 8 bases at J, with 7 bases between. The CDR3 contains 12 residues. Since all of the isolated RNA was reverse transcribed, expressed TCRB transcripts were what got sequenced. Produced via immunoSEQ multiplex PCR; TCRdb's table is partial and in-frame only. The table has 60,000 or so clones, roughly three fifths seen once. Sequenced sample: Tregs from blood. The V and J genes are TRBV10-3 and TRBJ2-2, with a possible D match to TRBD1 (6 bases). The source of this sequence is a woman younger than 35 in good health. The CDR3 DNA follows: TGTGCCATCAGTGAACAGGGAGGGGAGCTGTTTTTT. It codes for CAISEQGGELFF.